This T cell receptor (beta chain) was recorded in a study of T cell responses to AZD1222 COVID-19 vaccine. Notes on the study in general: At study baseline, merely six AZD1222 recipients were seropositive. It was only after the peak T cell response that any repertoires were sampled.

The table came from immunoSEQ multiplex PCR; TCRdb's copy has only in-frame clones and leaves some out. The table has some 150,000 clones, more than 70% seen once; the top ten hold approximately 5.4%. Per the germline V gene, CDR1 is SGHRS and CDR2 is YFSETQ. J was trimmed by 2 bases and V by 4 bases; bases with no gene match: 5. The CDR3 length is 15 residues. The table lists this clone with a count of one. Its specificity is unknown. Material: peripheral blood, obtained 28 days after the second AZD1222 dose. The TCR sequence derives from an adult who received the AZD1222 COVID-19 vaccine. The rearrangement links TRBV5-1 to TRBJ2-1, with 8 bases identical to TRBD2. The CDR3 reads CASSRSGSTYNEQFF. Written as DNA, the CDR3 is TGCGCCAGCAGCCGAAGCGGGAGCACCTACAATGAGCAGTTCTTC. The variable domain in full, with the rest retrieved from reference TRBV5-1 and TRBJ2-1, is KAGVTQTPRYLIKTRGQQVTLSCSPISGHRSVSWYQQTPGQGLQFLFEYFSETQRNKGNFPGRFSGRQFSNSRSEMNVSTLELGDSALYLCASSRSGSTYNEQFFGPGTRLTVL.